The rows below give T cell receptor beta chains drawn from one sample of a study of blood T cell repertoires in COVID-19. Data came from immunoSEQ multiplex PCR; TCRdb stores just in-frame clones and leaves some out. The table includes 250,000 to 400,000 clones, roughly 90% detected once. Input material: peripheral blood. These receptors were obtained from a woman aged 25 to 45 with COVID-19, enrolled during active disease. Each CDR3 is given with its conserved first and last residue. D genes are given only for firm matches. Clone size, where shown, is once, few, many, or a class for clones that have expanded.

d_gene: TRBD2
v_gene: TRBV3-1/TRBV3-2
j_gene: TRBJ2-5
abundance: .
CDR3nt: TGTGCCAGCAGCCAAGATTTCCTAGCGGGGGTTCAAGAGACCCAGTACTTC
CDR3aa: CASSQDFLAGVQETQYF

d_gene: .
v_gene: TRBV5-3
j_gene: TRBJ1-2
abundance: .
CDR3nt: TGTGCCAGAAGCTTCTGGCGGGTCTATGGCTACACCTTC
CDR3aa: CARSFWRVYGYTF

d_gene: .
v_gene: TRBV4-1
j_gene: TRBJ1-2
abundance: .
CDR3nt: TGCGCCAGCAGCCAGGGAACAGGGACGGGCGGCTACACCTTC
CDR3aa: CASSQGTGTGGYTF

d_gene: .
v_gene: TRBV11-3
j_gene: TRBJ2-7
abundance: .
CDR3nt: TGTGCCAGCAGCTTAGATGGGAGTTTACAGTACTTC
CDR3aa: CASSLDGSLQYF

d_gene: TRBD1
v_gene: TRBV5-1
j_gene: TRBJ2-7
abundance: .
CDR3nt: TGCGCCAGCGCCGGACAGGGAGTCCACGAGCAGTACTTC
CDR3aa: CASAGQGVHEQYF

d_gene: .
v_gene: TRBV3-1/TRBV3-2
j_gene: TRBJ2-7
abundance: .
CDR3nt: TGTGCCAGCAGCCATTTCCGGGACACTTATACATACGAGCAGTACTTC
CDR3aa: CASSHFRDTYTYEQYF

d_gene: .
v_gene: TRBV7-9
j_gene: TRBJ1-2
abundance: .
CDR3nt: TGTGCCAGCAGCACACCAAGAGGGGGTGACTATGGCTACACCTTC
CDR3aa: CASSTPRGGDYGYTF

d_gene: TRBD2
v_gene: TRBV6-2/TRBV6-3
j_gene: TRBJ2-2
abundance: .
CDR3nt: TGTGCCAGCAGTTACCTGGGAGCGGGAGAAATATCCGGGGAGCTGTTTTTT
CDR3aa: CASSYLGAGEISGELFF

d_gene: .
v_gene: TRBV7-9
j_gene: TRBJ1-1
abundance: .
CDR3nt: TGTGCCAGCAGCTTCGCCGGGGGGCGAACTGAAGCTTTCTTT
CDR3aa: CASSFAGGRTEAFF

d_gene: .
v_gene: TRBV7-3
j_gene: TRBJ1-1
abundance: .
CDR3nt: TGTGCCAGCAGCTTAACGAGACAGTCTAAGAACACTGAAGCTTTCTTT
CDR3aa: CASSLTRQSKNTEAFF

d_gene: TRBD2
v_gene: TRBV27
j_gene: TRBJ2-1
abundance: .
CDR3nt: TGTGCCAGCAGTCGTAGAGGGACTAGCGGGACCCATGAGCAGTTCTTC
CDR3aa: CASSRRGTSGTHEQFF

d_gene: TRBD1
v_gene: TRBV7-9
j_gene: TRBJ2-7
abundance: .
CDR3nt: TGTGCCAGCAGCCCGGGACAGGGGGAATCCGAGCAGTACTTC
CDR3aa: CASSPGQGESEQYF

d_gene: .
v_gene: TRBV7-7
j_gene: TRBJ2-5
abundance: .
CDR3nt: TGTGCCAGCACACAATTCCCCCGGGGGGCTATCGGAGAGACCCAGTACTTC
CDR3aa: CASTQFPRGAIGETQYF

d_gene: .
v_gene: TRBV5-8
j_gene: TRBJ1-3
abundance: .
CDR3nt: TGTGCCAGCAGAAAAACAGGGCGTCTAGATGGAAACACCATATATTTT
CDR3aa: CASRKTGRLDGNTIYF

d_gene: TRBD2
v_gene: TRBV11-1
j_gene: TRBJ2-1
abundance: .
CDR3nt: TGTGCCAGCAGCTTAATCGGGACTAGCAACAATGAGCAGTTCTTC
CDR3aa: CASSLIGTSNNEQFF

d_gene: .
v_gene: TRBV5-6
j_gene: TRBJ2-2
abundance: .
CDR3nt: TGTGCCAGCAGCTTGGCGGGAACCGGGGAGCTGTTTTTT
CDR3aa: CASSLAGTGELFF

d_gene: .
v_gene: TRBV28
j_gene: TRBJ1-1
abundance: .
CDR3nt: TGTGCCAGCAAGCCGGGGGGGGTATGGACTGAAGCTTTCTTT
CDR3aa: CASKPGGVWTEAFF

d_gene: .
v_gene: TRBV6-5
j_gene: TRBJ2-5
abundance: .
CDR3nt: TGTGCCAGCAGTTACTCGGGACTTCTACAAGAGACCCAGTACTTC
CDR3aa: CASSYSGLLQETQYF

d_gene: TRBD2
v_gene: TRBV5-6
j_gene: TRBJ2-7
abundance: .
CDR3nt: TGTGCCAGCAGCCCGGGACTAGCGGCCTACGAGCAGTACTTC
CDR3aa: CASSPGLAAYEQYF

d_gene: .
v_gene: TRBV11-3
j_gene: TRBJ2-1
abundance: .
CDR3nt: TGTGCCAGCAGCTTAGATCGAGGGAGTGAGCAGTTCTTC
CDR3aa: CASSLDRGSEQFF

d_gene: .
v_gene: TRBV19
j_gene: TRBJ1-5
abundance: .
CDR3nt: TGTGCCAGTTCGACAGGCAATCAGCCCCAGCATTTT
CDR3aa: CASSTGNQPQHF

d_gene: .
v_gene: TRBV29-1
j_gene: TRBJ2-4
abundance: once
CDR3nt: TGCAGCGTTGGCGTGGTAGCCAAAAACATTCAGTACTTC
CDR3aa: CSVGVVAKNIQYF

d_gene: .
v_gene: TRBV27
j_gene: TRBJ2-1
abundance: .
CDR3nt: TGTGCCAGCAGTTGGACTACGAACTCCTACAATGAGCAGTTCTTC
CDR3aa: CASSWTTNSYNEQFF

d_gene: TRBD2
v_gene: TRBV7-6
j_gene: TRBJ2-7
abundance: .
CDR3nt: TGTGCCAGCAGCTCGAGGACTAGCGGGAGGGCCTCCTACGAGCAGTACTTC
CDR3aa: CASSSRTSGRASYEQYF

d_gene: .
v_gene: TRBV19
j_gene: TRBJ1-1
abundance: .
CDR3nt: TGTGCCAGTACCCCCCCACAGGGAGAAGCTTTCTTT
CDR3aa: CASTPPQGEAFF

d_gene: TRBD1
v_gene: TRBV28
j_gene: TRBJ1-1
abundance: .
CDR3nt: TGTGCCAGCAGTGTGGGACAGCTGAACACTGAAGCTTTCTTT
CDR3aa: CASSVGQLNTEAFF

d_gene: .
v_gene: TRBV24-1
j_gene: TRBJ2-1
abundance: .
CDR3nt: TGTGCCACCAGTGATATAGCCTCGCGGACTTACAATGAGCAGTTCTTC
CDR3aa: CATSDIASRTYNEQFF

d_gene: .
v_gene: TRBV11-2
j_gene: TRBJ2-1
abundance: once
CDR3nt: TGTGCCAGCAGACATAACAATGAGCAGTTCTTC
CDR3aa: CASRHNNEQFF

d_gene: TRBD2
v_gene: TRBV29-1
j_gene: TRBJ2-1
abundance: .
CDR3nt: TGCAGCGTTGCGGGACTAGGCCTCTACAATGAGCAGTTCTTC
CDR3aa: CSVAGLGLYNEQFF

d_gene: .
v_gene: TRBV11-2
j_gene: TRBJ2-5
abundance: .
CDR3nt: TGTGCCAGCAGCTCAGACAGGCGCCAAGAGACCCAGTACTTC
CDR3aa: CASSSDRRQETQYF

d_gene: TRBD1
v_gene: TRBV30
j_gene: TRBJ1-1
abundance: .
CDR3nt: TGTGCGGTGGGGACAGGGGGCGCCGGGAACACTGAAGCTTTCTTT
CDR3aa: CAVGTGGAGNTEAFF

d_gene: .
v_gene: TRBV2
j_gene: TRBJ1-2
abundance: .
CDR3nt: TGTGCCAGCAGTGAAGGCTTAGCAGACTCTGGCTACACCTTC
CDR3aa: CASSEGLADSGYTF

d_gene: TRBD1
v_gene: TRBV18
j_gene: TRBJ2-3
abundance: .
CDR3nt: TGTGCCAGCTCACCACTGGGACAGGTTCAGACAGATACGCAGTATTTT
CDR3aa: CASSPLGQVQTDTQYF

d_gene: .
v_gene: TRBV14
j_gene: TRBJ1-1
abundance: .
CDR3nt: TGTGCCAGCAAGCCAAGGAGAGTGAACACTGAAGCTTTCTTT
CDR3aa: CASKPRRVNTEAFF

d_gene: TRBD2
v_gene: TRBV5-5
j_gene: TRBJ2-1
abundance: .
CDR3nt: TGTGCCAGTCAAAGAGGGACTACCTACAATGAGCAGTTCTTC
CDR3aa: CASQRGTTYNEQFF

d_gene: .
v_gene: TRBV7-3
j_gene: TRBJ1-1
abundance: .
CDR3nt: TGTGCCAGCAGCTCACAGGGTCTCACTGAAGCTTTCTTT
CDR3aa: CASSSQGLTEAFF

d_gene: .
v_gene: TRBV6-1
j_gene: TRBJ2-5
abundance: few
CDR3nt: TGTGCCAGCAGTGAACTGGAGCTAGAGACCCAGTACTTC
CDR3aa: CASSELELETQYF

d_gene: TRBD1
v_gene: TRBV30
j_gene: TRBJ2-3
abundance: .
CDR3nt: TGTGCCTGGAGCGAGACAGGGTACGGCACAGATACGCAGTATTTT
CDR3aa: CAWSETGYGTDTQYF

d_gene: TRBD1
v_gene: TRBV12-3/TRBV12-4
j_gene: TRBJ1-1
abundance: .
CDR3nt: TGTGCCAGCAGTTGGGACAGGGACACTGAAGCTTTCTTT
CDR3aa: CASSWDRDTEAFF

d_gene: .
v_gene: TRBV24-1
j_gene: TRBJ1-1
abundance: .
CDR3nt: TGTGCCACCAAAAACAGGGAAAACACTGAAGCTTTCTTT
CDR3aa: CATKNRENTEAFF

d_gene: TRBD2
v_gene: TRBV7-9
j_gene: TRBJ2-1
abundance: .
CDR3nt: TGTGCCAGCAGCAGACTAGCGGGAGGGCCATATGAGCAGTTCTTC
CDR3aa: CASSRLAGGPYEQFF

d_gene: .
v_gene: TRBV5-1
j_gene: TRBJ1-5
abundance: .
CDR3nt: TGCGCCAGCAGCTTGGGGGAGCTTAGCAATCAGCCCCAGCATTTT
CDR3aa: CASSLGELSNQPQHF

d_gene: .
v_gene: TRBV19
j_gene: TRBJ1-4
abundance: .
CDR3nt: TGTGCCAGCAATGGGGGCCCAACTAATGAAAAACTGTTTTTT
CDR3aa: CASNGGPTNEKLFF

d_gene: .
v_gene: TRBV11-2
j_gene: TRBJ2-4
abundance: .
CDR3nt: TGTGCCAGCAGCTTGACAGGAACAAGAGCCAAAAACATTCAGTACTTC
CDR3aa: CASSLTGTRAKNIQYF

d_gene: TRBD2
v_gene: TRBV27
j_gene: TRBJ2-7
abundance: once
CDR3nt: TGTGCCAGCAGTTTCGGGCGGGAGGGTCCCTACGAGCAGTACTTC
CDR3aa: CASSFGREGPYEQYF

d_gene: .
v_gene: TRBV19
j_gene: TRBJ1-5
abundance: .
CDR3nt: TGTGCCAGTAGTATACTAGACAGTAGCAATCAGCCCCAGCATTTT
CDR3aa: CASSILDSSNQPQHF

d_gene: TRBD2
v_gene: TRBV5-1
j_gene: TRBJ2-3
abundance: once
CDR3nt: TGCGCCAGCAGCTTTAGAAGCGGGAGTGGAGATACGCAGTATTTT
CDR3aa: CASSFRSGSGDTQYF

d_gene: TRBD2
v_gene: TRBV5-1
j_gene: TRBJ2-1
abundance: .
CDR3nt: TGCGCCAGCAGCTGGAGACAGCGGGAGGGTGGGAATGAGCAGTTCTTC
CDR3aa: CASSWRQREGGNEQFF